This TCR beta chain emerged from a study of T-cell memory formation after mild COVID-19 (dated by TCRdb to about 2021). General notes on the study: TCR sequence clusters from the two donors were found to be largely donor specific. Longitudinal TCRalpha and TCRbeta repertoire sequencing tracked T-cell clones expanding and contracting after mild COVID-19 in two donors. Two young, previously healthy adult volunteers, one female and one male, were included in the cohort.

The germline V gene (reference sequence) gives CDR1 as MNHEY and CDR2 as SMNVEV. Trimming at the junction amounts to 6 bases on V and 2 bases on J, and the germline ends lie 12 bases apart. CDR3 length: 14 amino acids, cysteine to phenylalanine. Solely the CDR3 DNA is kept, with 42 bases framed from the first base. The run used an Illumina NovaSeq 6000. cDNA libraries for TCRalpha and TCRbeta were prepared by 5'RACE using constant-segment primers, with sample barcodes and unique molecular identifiers added. Trizol reagent was used to extract RNA from every sample. Amplification of the libraries took two PCR steps, and the second step added a second sample barcode plus Illumina TruSeq adapters. Sequencing of the libraries was done on an Illumina NovaSeq, producing 2 x 150 bp paired-end reads. The source study handled its data this way. With migec v1.2.7, reads were demultiplexed and then collapsed into UMI-guided consensus sequences. Using mixcr v2.1.11, the UMI consensuses were aligned to TRA and TRB V and J templates and assembled into clonotypes. Clonotypes were classified as expanded or contracted when called significant by both edgeR and NoisET, with noise models trained on biological replicates. For edgeR calls, the cutoffs were a false discovery rate-adjusted p below 0.01 and a log2 fold-change threshold of 1. PCA with hierarchical clustering of max-normalized trajectories of the 1000 most abundant clonotypes was used as exploratory dynamics analysis. Separately sequenced CD4+ and CD8+ repertoires were used to assign the CD4 or CD8 phenotype of responding clones. TCRdb took the public reads, trimmed them with fastp at Q25, ran MiXCR for clone calling and kept in-frame beta chains. All rows with the same CDR3 protein become a single entry with the most common DNA and genes. It is TCRdb's table, rather than the study itself, that gives the V and J calls and clone size. The sample table shows some 450,000 distinct CDR3 sequences, and more than 15% are seen once. Clones ranked in the top ten supply 20% to 25% of the sample.

Overall study results and their limits: Clones that contracted from day 15 to 85 showed balanced CD4/CD8 phenotypes, whereas a second wave of clones that expanded from day 15 to 37 leaned towards CD4+. The study covered only two mild cases, and larger cohorts including severe cases with pre-infection samples were considered necessary. Contracting CD4+ clones turned up mainly in the CM and EM memory subsets, whereas EMRA was where CD8+ clones were enriched. The detection of some responding clones in pre-infection memory suggests that pre-existing cross-reactive memory T cells joined the SARS-CoV-2 response. Whether the second-wave clones peaking on day 37 were SARS-CoV-2 specific was not confirmed.

Ficoll-Paque density gradient centrifugation was the method used to isolate PBMCs. About this clonotype: Its antigen is not yet known. Per-nucleotide qualities are absent, and no much larger clonotype sits a single base away.

The receptor was isolated from a man between 18 and 35 years old who had mild COVID-19 (a few samples of this study predate the infection). The sample titles of this study are shuffled in the database, so cell type and time point are left out; the donor was told from shared clones. This chain joins TRBV27 to TRBJ2-3; tentative D gene TRBD2, with 6 bases matching. Sequences were obtained from PBMCs or a T cell subset sorted from them (not recorded which). DNA sequence: TGTGCCAGCAGCACGACTAGGCTCACAGATACGCAGTATTTT. It encodes CASSTTRLTDTQYF.